Shown below are 30 T cell receptor beta chains from a single sample sequenced in a study of blood T cell repertoires in COVID-19. Only in-frame clones appear in the TCRdb table, and some are missing; sequencing was by immunoSEQ multiplex PCR. The sample includes over 45,000 clones, almost 85% of them seen just once. Material: peripheral blood. These receptors all stem from a woman aged 80 or older with acute or convalescent COVID-19.

V and J are TRBV11-2 and TRBJ2-1; tentatively, D is TRBD2 (6 bases). Trimming stripped 0 bases from V and 5 bases from J, with 14 bases between. CDR3 length: 16 residues. Germline V lookup: CDR1 SGHAT, CDR2 FQNNGV. The CDR3 DNA reads TGTGCCAGCAGCTTAGATCCCCGGAGGGGTGACAATGAGCAGTTCTTC. Translating it yields CASSLDPRRGDNEQFF.

This clone was counted once. The chain uses TRBV5-4 and TRBJ1-5; a weak D match, TRBD1 (5 bases). V lost 2 bases and J lost 5, with 11 bases in between. From germline, CDR1 is SGHNT and CDR2 YYREEE (reference sequence). The CDR3 is made up of 14 amino acids. CDR3 bases: TGTGCCAGCAGCTTTCAGGGTCCCCATCAGCCCCAGCATTTT. Amino acid sequence: CASSFQGPHQPQHF.

The chain has TRBV7-9 and TRBJ2-3; TRBD2 agrees at 9 bases. Germline CDR1 is SEHNR and CDR2 is FQNEAQ (reference sequence). The J segment lost 0 bases and the V segment lost 0 bases, leaving 4 bases of the junction unmatched. The CDR3 totals 17 residues. Written as DNA, the CDR3 is TGTGCCAGCAGCTTAGCCCTTGCGGGAGGGAGCACAGATACGCAGTATTTT. Translation gives CASSLALAGGSTDTQYF.

The chain couples TRBV6-5 to TRBJ2-4; 9 nucleotides agree with TRBD2. The V gene's germline CDR1 is MNHEY and CDR2 SVGAGI. V shed 7 bases and J 13 bases; nucleotides not matched to a gene: 11. This CDR3 is 13 amino acids long. The CDR3 DNA reads as TGTGCCAGCAATAAAGTGGAGCGGGGGGCACAGTACTTC. Its protein is CASNKVERGAQYF.

This clone was found a few times. The J gene is TRBJ2-7, the V gene TRBV5-1; 9 bases map to TRBD1. The CDR3 extends over 16 amino acids. J was trimmed by 4 bases and V by 2 bases; bases with no gene match: 10. The germline gives CDR1 SGHRS, CDR2 YFSETQ. CDR3 sequence: CASSLRPGQGNYEQYF. In nucleotides, the CDR3 is TGCGCCAGCAGCTTAAGGCCGGGACAGGGTAATTACGAGCAGTACTTC.

The chain is built from TRBV6-5 and TRBJ1-6; D possibly corresponds to TRBD1 (5 bases). Trimming shortened V by 0 bases and J by 7 bases, and 13 bases separated the two germline ends. This CDR3 is built from 16 residues. Germline V CDR1 and CDR2: MNHEY, SVGAGI. CDR3 sequence reads: CASSYSPGVGNSPLHF. The CDR3 DNA reads as TGTGCCAGCAGTTACTCTCCGGGGGTAGGCAATTCACCCCTCCACTTT.

The chain recombines TRBV27 with TRBJ2-3, with 9 nucleotides matching TRBD2. This CDR3 has 15 amino acids. J lost 3 bases, V lost 2 bases, and 3 bases had no gene match. CDR1 and CDR2 (germline): MNHEY, SMNVEV (reference sequence). Here the CDR3 reads CASSLTSGGTDTQYF. For the CDR3, the DNA is TGTGCCAGCAGTTTAACGAGCGGGGGGACAGATACGCAGTATTTT.

The chain links TRBV15 to TRBJ2-7; D call uncertain. This CDR3 spans 13 amino acids. The V end lost 0 bases, the J end lost 5 bases, and 8 bases lay between the germline ends. From germline, CDR1 is LNHNV and CDR2 YYDKDF (reference sequence). The CDR3 is CATSRDRWNEQYF. The CDR3 nucleotides read TGTGCCACCAGCAGAGACAGGTGGAACGAGCAGTACTTC.

This clone has a single count. This chain uses TRBV18 with TRBJ1-5, with 7 bases identical to TRBD1. Germline trimming cut 6 bases from V and 0 bases from J; bases unmatched to any gene: 5. This CDR3 has 15 amino acids. Germline CDR1 is KGHSH and CDR2 is LQKENI. CDR3 protein: CASSGQPYSNQPQHF. CDR3 bases: TGTGCCAGCTCGGGACAGCCGTATAGCAATCAGCCCCAGCATTTT.

The chain is built from TRBV7-9 and TRBJ2-1; D may be TRBD2 (7 bases). The V gene's germline CDR1 is SEHNR and CDR2 FQNEAQ (reference sequence). V lost 6 bases and J lost 10, with 16 bases in between. The CDR3 sequence is 13 residues long. The CDR3 sequence is CASSFEGGTEQFF. The CDR3 DNA follows: TGTGCCAGCAGTTTTGAGGGGGGGACAGAGCAGTTCTTC.

This rearrangement joins TRBV28 to TRBJ1-1; D is possibly TRBD1 (6 bases). Trimming removed 8 bases at V and 0 bases at J, with 25 bases between. Per the germline V gene, CDR1 is MDHEN and CDR2 is SYDVKM. The CDR3 sequence is 18 residues long. CDR3 nucleotides: TGTGCCAGCCCTTCCCCGTTAGGGCAGGGGCCCTTGAACACTGAAGCTTTCTTT. It codes for CASPSPLGQGPLNTEAFF.

This clone was detected once. The genes are TRBV27 and TRBJ1-1, with TRBD1 identical over 8 bases. Per germline, CDR1 MNHEY and CDR2 SMNVEV (reference sequence). The V and J ends lost 5 bases and 4 bases, in that order; junction bases with no gene match: 6. There are 14 residues in the CDR3. The CDR3 region has the DNA TGTGCCAGCAGTCCGAGACAGGGGAGCACTGAAGCTTTCTTT. Protein sequence: CASSPRQGSTEAFF.

CDR3 sequence (DNA): TGTGCCACCAGCAGACCAGGCCGCCTCTATGGCTACACCTTC. As protein: CATSRPGRLYGYTF. The rearrangement uses TRBV15 and TRBJ1-2, with unresolved D. The CDR3 length is 14 residues. Trimming shortened V by 2 bases and J by 4 bases, and 11 bases separated the two germline ends. Germline V gene lookup returns CDR1 LNHNV and CDR2 YYDKDF (reference sequence).

V is TRBV6-1 and J is TRBJ2-7; the match to TRBD2 covers 8 bases. V shed 1 base and J 6 bases; nucleotides not matched to a gene: 11. Germline-derived CDR1 and CDR2 are MNHNS and SASEGT. The CDR3 is 16 residues long. The CDR3 bases are TGTGCCAGCAGTGAAGGGTGGGGACTAGGAAGTCCCGAGCAGTACTTC. It yields the protein CASSEGWGLGSPEQYF.

Details on this clone: This specimen includes other DNA sequences encoding the same CDR3. This rearrangement joins TRBV5-4 to TRBJ1-3; no firm D call. This CDR3 contains 14 residues. Germline V gene sequence: CDR1 SGHNT, CDR2 YYREEE (reference sequence). Trimming removed 4 bases from V and 0 bases from J, with 8 bases in between. CDR3 nucleotide sequence: TGTGCCAGCAGCCTATCAAGCTCTGGAAACACCATATATTTT. Amino acid sequence: CASSLSSSGNTIYF.

The gene calls are TRBV24-1 and TRBJ2-3; 10 nucleotides agree with TRBD1. The trim removed 5 bases at V and 3 bases at J, leaving 1 base unmatched. The CDR3 is made up of 14 amino acids. Germline loops: CDR1 KGHDR, CDR2 SFDVKD. As DNA, the CDR3 is TGTGCCACCAGTGGGGACAGGGGTACAGATACGCAGTATTTT. Translated, it gives CATSGDRGTDTQYF.

The rearrangement uses TRBV6-4 and TRBJ1-6; 9 nucleotides line up with TRBD1. With V trimmed by 5 bases and J by 7 bases, 6 bases remained unmatched. Germline V gene lookup returns CDR1 MRHNA and CDR2 SNTAGT. The CDR3 extends over 15 amino acids. For the CDR3, the DNA is TGTGCCAGCAGTCGGGACAGGGTGGGCAATTCACCCCTCCACTTT. This translates into CASSRDRVGNSPLHF.

The chain carries TRBV2 and TRBJ2-1; D perhaps matches TRBD2 (5 bases). This CDR3 region has 15 residues. Germline CDR1 reads SNHLY; CDR2 reads FYNNEI. V lost 6 bases, J lost 5 bases, and 17 bases lay in between. For the CDR3, the DNA is TGTGCCAGCAGCCGCAGGCTAGCTAGAGACAATGAGCAGTTCTTC. The encoded protein is CASSRRLARDNEQFF.

The chain has TRBV25-1 and TRBJ2-3, with D possibly TRBD2 on 6 matching bases. Germline assignment: CDR1 MGHDK and CDR2 SYGVNS. Trimming left V 4 bases short and J 1 base short, with 6 bases between. This CDR3 contains 13 residues. CDR3 sequence: CASSGGGTDTQYF. CDR3 nucleotides: TGTGCCAGCAGTGGGGGGGGCACAGATACGCAGTATTTT.

The chain links TRBV5-1 to TRBJ1-3; the D gene is possibly TRBD1 (5 bases). Germline assignment: CDR1 SGHRS and CDR2 YFSETQ. The CDR3 spans 13 residues. The V gene lost 4 bases and the J gene lost 8 bases, with 13 bases spanning the gap. The CDR3 bases are TGCGCCAGCAGCCCCGGGGGGGGTGACACCATATATTTT. It translates to CASSPGGGDTIYF. The entire variable domain, with the rest obtained from reference TRBV5-1 and TRBJ1-3, is as follows: KAGVTQTPRYLIKTRGQQVTLSCSPISGHRSVSWYQQTPGQGLQFLFEYFSETQRNKGNFPGRFSGRQFSNSRSEMNVSTLELGDSALYLCASSPGGGDTIYFGEGSWLTVV.

The CDR3 nucleotides are TGTGCCAGCAGCCCCACGGGACAGGTCTTTTACGAGCAGTACTTC. Encoded protein: CASSPTGQVFYEQYF. The rearrangement links TRBV6-5 to TRBJ2-7, with 8 nucleotides matching TRBD1. The CDR3 length is 15 residues. In germline, CDR1 is MNHEY, CDR2 SVGAGI. V lost 6 bases, J lost 4 bases, and 11 bases stayed unmatched.

The V and J genes are TRBV6-6 and TRBJ1-5; 9 bases line up with TRBD1. The CDR3 covers 16 residues. CDR1 MNHNY and CDR2 SVGAGI come from the germline V gene (reference sequence). Trimming at V came to 5 bases and at J to 3 bases, leaving 8 bases not matched to a gene. This chain's CDR3 is CASSRTGTGFNQPQHF. The DNA for the CDR3 is TGTGCCAGCAGTAGAACCGGGACAGGGTTCAATCAGCCCCAGCATTTT.

This clone has just a few counts. This chain links TRBV2 with TRBJ1-1; no clear D. Trimming took 6 bases from V and 1 from J, leaving 9 bases between them. The germline V gene has CDR1 SNHLY and CDR2 FYNNEI. The length of the CDR3 is 13 residues. Here the CDR3 reads CASRGYSNTEAFF. In DNA form, the CDR3 reads TGTGCCAGCAGGGGCTACTCGAACACTGAAGCTTTCTTT.

The rearrangement joins TRBV7-8 to TRBJ1-2; 9 bases align to TRBD1. J lost 2 bases, V lost 4 bases, and 5 bases had no gene match. Germline V gene data show CDR1 as SGHVS and CDR2 as FQNEAQ. The CDR3 sequence is 15 residues long. The chain's CDR3 is CASSSSGTGNYGYTF. The CDR3 DNA is TGTGCCAGCAGCTCCTCCGGGACAGGGAACTATGGCTACACCTTC. The variable domain in full, with the rest retrieved from reference TRBV7-8 and TRBJ1-2, is GAGVSQSPRYKVAKRGQDVALRCDPISGHVSLFWYQQALGQGPEFLTYFQNEAQLDKSGLPSDRFFAERPEGSVSTLKIQRTQQEDSAVYLCASSSSGTGNYGYTFGSGTRLTVV.

Only one count was recorded for this clone. The chain is built from TRBV14 and TRBJ2-5; 9 bases line up with TRBD1. The CDR3 is 15 residues long. Trimming cost V 4 bases and J 3 bases; bases outside gene matches: 6. CDR1 and CDR2 from the germline V gene are SGHDN and FVKESK. The CDR3 spells CASSRPTGGKETQYF. Here the CDR3 DNA reads TGTGCCAGCAGCCGACCGACAGGGGGTAAAGAGACCCAGTACTTC.

The chain joins TRBV3-1 (or the pseudogene TRBV3-2) to TRBJ1-1; 8 bases are shared with TRBD1. The germline V gene encodes CDR1 LGHDT and CDR2 YNNKEL (reference sequence). The ends lost 1 base at V and 11 bases at J; junction bases unmatched: 12. The CDR3 is made up of 15 amino acids. The CDR3 is CASSQGTGRIGRAFF. CDR3 in DNA: TGTGCCAGCAGCCAAGGGACAGGGCGGATTGGGCGGGCTTTCTTT.

The V gene is TRBV19, the J gene TRBJ1-5; tentatively, D is TRBD1 (5 bases). Germline CDR1 is LNHDA and CDR2 is SQIVND (reference sequence). V was trimmed by 6 bases and J by 4 bases, leaving 19 bases between them. The CDR3 consists of 16 residues. The CDR3 loop reads CASSHPGLTMNQPQHF. The CDR3 nucleotides read TGTGCCAGTAGCCACCCGGGACTCACGATGAATCAGCCCCAGCATTTT. The complete variable domain, with remaining parts taken from reference TRBV19 and TRBJ1-5, reads DGGITQSPKYLFRKEGQNVTLSCEQNLNHDAMYWYRQDPGQGLRLIYYSQIVNDFQKGDIAEGYSVSREKKESFPLTVTSAQKNPTAFYLCASSHPGLTMNQPQHFGDGTRLSIL.

The rearrangement links TRBV7-9 to TRBJ2-7; 7 bases align to TRBD1. The CDR3 runs to 14 residues. Per germline, CDR1 SEHNR and CDR2 FQNEAQ (reference sequence). V dropped 5 bases and J dropped 4; count of bases not matched to a gene: 8. CDR3 sequence reads: CASSPTGWGYEQYF. CDR3 bases: TGTGCCAGCAGCCCGACAGGGTGGGGGTACGAGCAGTACTTC.

CDR3 sequence reads: CAWSVGRTSGSPLHF. The CDR3 nucleotides are TGTGCCTGGAGTGTGGGGCGAACCTCGGGTTCACCCCTCCACTTT. The chain carries TRBV30 and TRBJ1-6; possible D gene TRBD1, 5 bases. This CDR3 has 15 residues. With 0 bases removed from V and 9 bases from J, the gap between germline ends came to 15 bases. The germline V gene encodes CDR1 GTSNPN and CDR2 SVGIG (reference sequence).

This clone was picked up one time. The rearrangement uses TRBV5-1 and TRBJ2-1; 10 bases align to TRBD2. Germline V gene data show CDR1 as SGHRS and CDR2 as YFSETQ. This CDR3 is built from 16 residues. The trim removed 5 bases at V and 3 bases at J, leaving 8 bases unmatched. CDR3 residues: CASRASSGGRYNEQFF. The CDR3 DNA follows: TGCGCCAGCAGAGCGTCTAGCGGGGGACGCTACAATGAGCAGTTCTTC.